The entry below describes one TCR beta chain. The sample comes from a study of blood T cells in healthy people across ages. The V gene's germline CDR1 is SGHRS and CDR2 YFSETQ. J gave up 2 bases and V 0 bases, and 9 bases lay outside the gene matches. The CDR3 has 17 residues. For the second PCR, which ran for about 7 to 11 cycles, a sample-barcoded 5' primer and a J-beta primer mix were used. TCRdb recomputed calls from the 5' RACE reads with MiXCR, one row per CDR3 protein. The data contain 800,000 to 950,000 distinct CDR3 sequences, almost 30% of them singletons. The sample was also reused in another study, on T cells of mothers and their children.

The source is a woman in her forties in good health. The source material was blood. The rearrangement links TRBV5-1 to TRBJ2-7; TRBD1 matches 9 bases. The CDR3, as DNA: TGCGCCAGCAGCTTGGAGTCTGGGGGACAGGGACCCTACGAGCAGTACTTC. It translates to CASSLESGGQGPYEQYF.